The T cell receptor (beta chain) described here comes from a study of shared clonotypes between healthy human individuals. The CDR3 totals 11 residues. Germline CDR1 and CDR2: SNHLY and FYNNEI. V was pared by 6 bases and J by 3 bases, with 6 bases between. Concerning this clone: Other DNA sequences within the sample encode an identical CDR3.

The data were produced by immunoSEQ multiplex PCR, yet TCRdb's version contains in-frame clones alone and is incomplete. The sample contains 2 million to 3 million clones, 80% to 95% of which appear only once. The receptor was derived from a man aged 18 to 30 in good health. Some clones in this sample may be carry-over from other donors' samples. Sequencing used naive CD4+ T cells from PBMCs. Sample subset: CD45RA+ positively selected. The chain carries TRBV2 and TRBJ2-7; D gene unclear. The CDR3 DNA reads as TGTGCCAGCAGATACAGCTACGAGCAGTACTTC. As protein: CASRYSYEQYF. Combining the CDR3 with reference TRBV2 and TRBJ2-7 gives the whole variable domain EPEVTQTPSHQVTQMGQEVILRCVPISNHLYFYWYRQILGQKVEFLVSFYNNEISEKSEIFDDQFSVERPDGSNFTLKIRSTKLEDSAMYFCASRYSYEQYFGPGTRLTVT.